This T cell receptor (beta chain) was recovered during a study of cytotoxic CD8 clonotypes in ibrutinib-treated CLL. TCRdb's table, derived via immunoSEQ multiplex PCR, lists solely in-frame clones and lacks some. Seen here are about 130,000 clones, approximately 85% observed once, and the top ten hold roughly 2%. The CDR3 has 14 amino acids. V lost 2 bases and J 10 bases, leaving 13 bases between the germline ends. CDR1 SGDLS and CDR2 YYNGEE come from the germline V gene. This sequence joins TRBV9 and TRBJ1-6, with D unresolved. The source of this sequence is a human donor with chronic lymphocytic leukemia. The sample consisted of PBMCs, taken after 24 months of ibrutinib treatment. CDR3 loop: CASSVSDQRSPLHF. The CDR3 nucleotides are TGTGCCAGCAGCGTTTCGGATCAAAGGTCACCCCTCCACTTT.